This T cell receptor (beta chain) was recovered during a study of response to subunit inactivated influenza vaccine. This clonotype was observed a few times. Germline V gene lookup returns CDR1 MNHEY and CDR2 SMNVEV (reference sequence). The CDR3 length is 15 residues. Trimming stripped 2 bases from V and 2 bases from J, with 10 bases between. A single record per CDR3 protein comes from TCRdb applying MiXCR to the RT-PCR reads. The sample records approximately 230,000 distinct CDR3 sequences, less than 15% being singletons. This TCR was sampled from a man between 50 and 59 years old who received an inactivated influenza vaccine. V usage is TRBV27 and J usage is TRBJ2-1; tentatively, D is TRBD2 (6 bases). This specimen consisted of non-naive T cells sorted from PBMCs, obtained 14 to 15 days before vaccination. CDR3 sequence reads: CASSLVSGTYNEQFF. In DNA form, the CDR3 reads TGTGCCAGCAGTTTAGTTAGCGGCACCTACAATGAGCAGTTCTTC.